Given below is one T cell receptor beta chain in context. The sample holds many counts of this clonotype. No cognate antigen has been identified for it. No base-level quality is on record; no much larger clone is a single base apart. The sample originates from a study of T-cell reconstitution after alpha-beta-depleted transplantation in children (dated by TCRdb to between 2015 and 2016). Describing the broader study: The study quantitatively tracked T-cell immune reconstitution after TCRalphabeta/CD19-depleted allogeneic hematopoietic cell transplantation in children using TCR repertoire profiling. General study outcomes and caveats: About two months after transplant, the apparently early recovery of alphabetaT-cell counts reportedly depended on just several hundred clones that had expanded rapidly and came from non-depleted graft cells. Over subsequent months, a decline in hyperexpanded clone frequencies was noted, and after one year, T-cell counts and TCRbeta diversity were mostly ascribed to newly produced T cells. In some patients, the high TCRbeta diversity seen at day 60 was put down to recipient T cells and intrathymic progenitors that had survived conditioning.

The library was prepared using PCR. Sequencing instrument: Illumina HiSeq 2500. TCR library preparation used molecular barcoding, with unique molecular identifiers applied to normalize quantification of the TCRbeta repertoire. TCRdb reworked the public reads: Q25 trimming with fastp, MiXCR clone assembly, productive beta chains retained. Rows merge per CDR3 protein into single entries with the most common DNA and genes. Recorded for this sample are 450,000 to 600,000 distinct CDR3 sequences; 10% to 15% of them occurred a single time. Approximately 2% of the sample belongs to the ten largest clones. From V the trimming removes 5 bases and from J it removes 4 bases, while the gene matches leave 8 bases of the junction unaccounted for. The CDR3 goes from the cysteine to the phenylalanine over 15 residues. Only the CDR3 part of the read is kept: 45 bases, read in frame from the first base. According to the germline V gene, CDR1 reads SGHTA and CDR2 reads FQGTGA.

The treatment or condition label here, explained by the study, means: allogeneic hematopoietic cell transplantation with graft depleted of TCRalphabeta T cells and CD19 B cells. The children who served as transplant recipients had been given grafts of TCRalphabeta/CD19-depleted allogeneic hematopoietic cells. This sequence was found in a male patient under 18 who had a stem cell transplant for acute myeloid leukemia, so the T cells may come from the graft donor. The chain employs TRBV7-3 and TRBJ2-3, with TRBD2 identical over 8 junction bases. Material: PBMCs, mostly from graft donor cells, obtained 360 days after TCRalphabeta/CD19-depleted stem cell transplant. The CDR3 protein is CASSLQGLDSDTQYF. The sequenced DNA is TGTGCCAGCAGCCTCCAGGGACTAGACTCAGATACGCAGTATTTT.